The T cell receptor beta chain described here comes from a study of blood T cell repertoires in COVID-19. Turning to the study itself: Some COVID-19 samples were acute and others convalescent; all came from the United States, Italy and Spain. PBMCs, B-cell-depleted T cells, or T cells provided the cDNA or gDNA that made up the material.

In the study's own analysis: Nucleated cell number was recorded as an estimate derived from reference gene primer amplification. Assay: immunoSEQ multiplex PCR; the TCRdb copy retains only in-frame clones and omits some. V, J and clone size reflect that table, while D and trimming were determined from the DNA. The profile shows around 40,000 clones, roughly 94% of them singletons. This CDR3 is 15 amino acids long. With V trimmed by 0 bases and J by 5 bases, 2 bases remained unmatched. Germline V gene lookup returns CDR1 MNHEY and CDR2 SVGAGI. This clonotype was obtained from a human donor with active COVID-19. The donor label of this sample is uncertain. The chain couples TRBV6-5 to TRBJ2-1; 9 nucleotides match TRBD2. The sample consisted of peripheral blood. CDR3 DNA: TGTGCCAGCAGTTACTCGTCTAGCGGGAACAATGAGCAGTTCTTC. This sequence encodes CASSYSSSGNNEQFF.